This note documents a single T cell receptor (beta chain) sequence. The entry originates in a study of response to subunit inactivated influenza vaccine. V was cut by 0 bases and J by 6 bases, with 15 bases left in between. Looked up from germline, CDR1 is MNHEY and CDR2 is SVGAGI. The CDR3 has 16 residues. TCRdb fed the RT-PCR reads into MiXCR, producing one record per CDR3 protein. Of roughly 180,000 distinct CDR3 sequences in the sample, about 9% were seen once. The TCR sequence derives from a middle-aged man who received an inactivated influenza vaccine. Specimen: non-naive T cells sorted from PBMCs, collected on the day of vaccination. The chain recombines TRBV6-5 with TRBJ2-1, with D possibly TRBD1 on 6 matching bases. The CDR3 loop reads CASSYSGDTTRNEQFF. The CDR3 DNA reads TGTGCCAGCAGTTACTCCGGGGACACCACCCGCAATGAGCAGTTCTTC.